The 25 T cell receptor beta chains in this list originate from one sample, sequenced in a study of shared clonotypes between healthy human individuals (dated by TCRdb to the early 2020s). Libraries were prepared through the immunoSEQ multiplex PCR assay. In its TCRdb copy, this immuneACCESS table keeps in-frame sequences only and misses some clones. Where compared with another copy, unresolved V genes explain less than half of these, and the others have no known cause. The table for this sample lists 1.6 million or so clones; 98% of them were counted only once. The leading ten clones occupy around 0.33% of the sample. Input material: naive CD4+ T cells sorted from blood. The meaning of the sample's cell subset or site label: CD45RA+ positively selected. Receptors originate from a man aged 25-45 years in good health.

This clone has only one observation. The chain has TRBV5-1 and TRBJ1-2; unclear D gene. This CDR3 has 14 amino acids. Germline-derived CDR1 and CDR2 are SGHRS and YFSETQ. Deletions cut 6 bases from V and 2 bases from J, with 14 bases between. The CDR3 region has the DNA TGCGCCAGCACGCCTGGAAGGGAGAACTATGGCTACACCTTC. It encodes CASTPGRENYGYTF.

The chain recombines TRBV28 with TRBJ2-3, with no clear D. V lost 7 bases and J 2 bases, leaving 13 bases between the germline ends. The length of the CDR3 is 14 residues. Germline assignment: CDR1 MDHEN and CDR2 SYDVKM. CDR3 amino acids: CASTYGDLTDTQYF. In DNA, the CDR3 is TGTGCCAGCACCTATGGAGACCTCACAGATACGCAGTATTTT. The whole variable domain, filled in from reference TRBV28 and TRBJ2-3, reads DVKVTQSSRYLVKRTGEKVFLECVQDMDHENMFWYRQDPGLGLRLIYFSYDVKMKEKGDIPEGYSVSREKKERFSLILESASTNQTSMYLCASTYGDLTDTQYFGPGTRLTVL.

This sequence joins TRBV11-2 and TRBJ2-5, with TRBD1 matching 7 bases. The CDR3 totals 16 residues. CDR1 is SGHAT, CDR2 FQNNGV, per germline. V dropped 3 bases and J dropped 0; count of bases not matched to a gene: 7. The CDR3 sequence: CASSFRQGRYQETQYF. Here the CDR3 DNA reads TGTGCCAGCAGCTTCCGACAGGGACGATACCAAGAGACCCAGTACTTC.

This sequence joins TRBV5-4 and TRBJ2-2, with 8 nucleotides matching TRBD1. V was pared by 4 bases and J by 7 bases, with 12 bases of the junction left unmatched. This CDR3 comprises 16 residues. CDR1 and CDR2 (germline): SGHNT, YYREEE (reference sequence). Here the CDR3 reads CASSPGQGLLDGELFF. CDR3 bases: TGTGCCAGCAGCCCCGGACAGGGCTTATTGGACGGGGAGCTGTTTTTT.

This rearrangement joins TRBV4-1 to TRBJ2-5; D is possibly TRBD1 (6 bases). The V and J ends lost 0 bases and 11 bases respectively, with 19 bases between them. Germline assignment: CDR1 MGHRA and CDR2 YSYEKL. The CDR3 sequence is 15 residues long. This CDR3 is CASSQEGTGTRRQYF. The CDR3 DNA reads TGCGCCAGCAGCCAAGAGGGGACCGGGACACGGAGGCAGTACTTC.

This clone was observed a single time. The chain is built from TRBV19 and TRBJ2-5, with 9 bases lining up with TRBD1. This CDR3 is 14 amino acids long. Germline CDR1 reads LNHDA; CDR2 reads SQIVND (reference sequence). J lost 5 bases, V lost 9 bases, and 10 bases had no gene match. This CDR3 reads CASRTGGAAETQYF. The DNA of the CDR3 is TGTGCCAGCCGAACAGGGGGCGCAGCCGAGACCCAGTACTTC.

CDR3 in DNA: TGTGCCAGCAGCTTAGAACCGTCCTCTGGAAACACCATATATTTT. It specifies CASSLEPSSGNTIYF. The chain employs TRBV11-2 and TRBJ1-3; D not resolved. The CDR3 consists of 15 residues. The germline CDR1 and CDR2 sequences are SGHAT and FQNNGV. The V end lost 0 bases, the J end lost 0 bases, and 6 bases lay between the germline ends.

The V and J genes are TRBV11-3 and TRBJ2-3; TRBD2 matches at 7 bases. The CDR3 sequence is 13 residues long. CDR1 SGHNT and CDR2 YENEEA come from the germline V gene. V lost 5 bases and J lost 12; bases outside the gene matches: 11. DNA of the CDR3: TGTGCCAGCAGCCCCGCTACGGGCGGGAGACAGTATTTT. Translating gives CASSPATGGRQYF.

This rearrangement joins TRBV11-3 to TRBJ2-2, with 9 positions matching TRBD2. Germline CDR1 and CDR2: SGHNT and YENEEA. This CDR3 spans 19 amino acids. The J segment lost 7 bases and the V segment lost 5 bases, leaving 20 bases of the junction unmatched. CDR3 nucleotide sequence: TGTGCCAGCAGCCCGACCGCCTGGCGGGAGGGTGAGGATCACGGGGAGCTGTTTTTT. It encodes CASSPTAWREGEDHGELFF.

The chain joins TRBV6-1 to TRBJ1-4, with 7 nucleotides matching TRBD1. This CDR3 is built from 14 residues. CDR1 is MNHNS, CDR2 SASEGT, per germline. J gave up 7 bases and V 5 bases, and 7 bases lay outside the gene matches. DNA of the CDR3: TGTGCCAGCAGTCAACAGGGGAGAATTGAAAAACTGTTTTTT. Its translation is CASSQQGRIEKLFF.

The V gene is TRBV28, the J gene TRBJ1-1, with a possible D match to TRBD1 (6 bases). V shed 2 bases and J shed 5 bases, with 15 bases lying between them. The germline V gene has CDR1 MDHEN and CDR2 SYDVKM. The CDR3 covers 15 residues. CDR3 DNA: TGTGCCAGCAGTTTAGGGTCGGGGGCGAGGACTGAAGCTTTCTTT. It encodes CASSLGSGARTEAFF.

V is TRBV5-1 and J is TRBJ1-2; D call uncertain. V was cut by 0 bases and J by 3 bases, with 18 bases left in between. Germline lookup yields CDR1 SGHRS and CDR2 YFSETQ. This CDR3 has 17 residues. CDR3 in DNA: TGCGCCAGCAGCTTGGGGACGGCCTTCTCTCGGGACTATGGCTACACCTTC. Translated: CASSLGTAFSRDYGYTF. Full variable domain (remainder filled in from reference TRBV5-1 and TRBJ1-2): KAGVTQTPRYLIKTRGQQVTLSCSPISGHRSVSWYQQTPGQGLQFLFEYFSETQRNKGNFPGRFSGRQFSNSRSEMNVSTLELGDSALYLCASSLGTAFSRDYGYTFGSGTRLTVV.

This chain joins TRBV5-5 and TRBJ2-3, with D hard to call. Deletions cut 2 bases from V and 1 base from J, with 8 bases between. This CDR3 has 14 residues. The germline gives CDR1 SGHKS, CDR2 YYEKEE (reference sequence). For the CDR3, the DNA is TGTGCCAGCAGCTTCACCGCAGGCACAGATACGCAGTATTTT. Translation: CASSFTAGTDTQYF.

This CDR3 reads CASSSLRQGPLNTEAFF. CDR3 sequence (DNA): TGTGCCAGCAGTTCGCTACGACAGGGTCCCTTGAACACTGAAGCTTTCTTT. The chain joins TRBV27 to TRBJ1-1, with 7 bases identical to TRBD1. J gave up 0 bases and V 4 bases, and 11 bases lay outside the gene matches. The CDR3 extends over 17 amino acids. The germline V gene has CDR1 MNHEY and CDR2 SMNVEV (reference sequence).

The V gene is TRBV7-2, the J gene TRBJ2-1; 8 bases are a match to TRBD2. The CDR3 covers 15 residues. Germline values: CDR1 SGHTA, CDR2 FQGNSA. V was pared by 5 bases and J by 6 bases, with 9 bases of the junction left unmatched. The CDR3 loop reads CASSRGRSYVNEQFF. For the CDR3, the DNA is TGTGCCAGCAGCCGCGGGAGGAGCTATGTCAATGAGCAGTTCTTC.

The rearrangement links TRBV7-3 to TRBJ2-1; no reliable D call. Between the trimmed V and J ends, which lost 8 bases and 8 bases, there was a span of 16 bases. CDR1 is SGHTA, CDR2 FQGTGA, per germline. The CDR3 covers 13 residues. The CDR3 region has the DNA TGTGCCAGCGGAAACGGGCCCAGAGATGAGCAGTTCTTC. Its protein product is CASGNGPRDEQFF.

The gene calls are TRBV14 and TRBJ1-4, with 8 bases matching TRBD1. Per germline, CDR1 SGHDN and CDR2 FVKESK. Unmatched junction bases numbered 0, after V lost 1 base and J lost 8 bases. This CDR3 comprises 13 residues. The chain's CDR3 is CASSQGQGEKLFF. Written as DNA, the CDR3 is TGTGCCAGCAGCCAAGGACAGGGGGAAAAACTGTTTTTT.

In this sample, this clone turned up once. V is TRBV10-3 and J is TRBJ1-2; the D is unclear. The CDR3 runs 12 residues. The V end was cut by 4 bases, the J end by 7 bases, with 10 bases between. The germline CDR1 and CDR2 sequences are ENHRY and SYGVKD. The CDR3 loop reads CAISASASGYTF. DNA for the CDR3: TGTGCCATCAGTGCTTCAGCCTCTGGCTACACCTTC.

J is TRBJ2-4 and V is TRBV30; D unresolved. CDR3 length: 12 residues. The V and J ends lost 3 bases and 6 bases respectively, with 9 bases between them. Germline V gene lookup returns CDR1 GTSNPN and CDR2 SVGIG (reference sequence). This CDR3 reads CAWSRALNIQYF. The CDR3 DNA reads as TGTGCCTGGAGCCGGGCCTTAAACATTCAGTACTTC.

About this clone: This specimen includes other DNA sequences encoding the same CDR3. The genes are TRBV6-5 and TRBJ2-1; D call uncertain. CDR3 length equals 13 residues. The germline gives CDR1 MNHEY, CDR2 SVGAGI. V shed 6 bases and J shed 4 bases, with 10 bases lying between them. CDR3 nucleotide sequence: TGTGCCAGCAGGACGGATTCTTACAATGAGCAGTTCTTC. Amino acid sequence: CASRTDSYNEQFF.

The rearrangement links TRBV10-2 to TRBJ1-5; D is perhaps TRBD1 (5 bases). The CDR3 totals 15 residues. Trimming removed 4 bases at V and 6 bases at J, with 16 bases between. The germline CDR1 and CDR2 sequences are WSHSY and SAAADI. For the CDR3, the DNA is TGCGCCAGCAGTGTCGGGACGACGCACGGTCAGCCCCAGCATTTT. Residues: CASSVGTTHGQPQHF.

The chain uses TRBV15 and TRBJ2-7; D is ambiguous. With 4 bases removed from V and 3 bases from J, the gap between germline ends came to 10 bases. The CDR3 contains 13 residues. Germline V gene lookup returns CDR1 LNHNV and CDR2 YYDKDF (reference sequence). CDR3 residues: CATSTVSFYEQYF. DNA of the CDR3: TGTGCCACCAGCACTGTTAGCTTCTACGAGCAGTACTTC.

The chain carries TRBV7-9 and TRBJ2-3, with D perhaps matching TRBD2 (6 bases). Trimming shortened V by 1 base and J by 4 bases, and 15 bases separated the two germline ends. The CDR3 length is 16 residues. Per germline, CDR1 SEHNR and CDR2 FQNEAQ (reference sequence). The CDR3 DNA follows: TGTGCCAGCAGCTTAGGCGGGACCTTCGGCGCAGATACGCAGTATTTT. The encoded protein is CASSLGGTFGADTQYF. Using reference TRBV7-9 and TRBJ2-3 for the parts outside the CDR3, the full variable domain is DTGVSQNPRHKITKRGQNVTFRCDPISEHNRLYWYRQTLGQGPEFLTYFQNEAQLEKSRLLSDRFSAERPKGSFSTLEIQRTEQGDSAMYLCASSLGGTFGADTQYFGPGTRLTVL.

Note on this clone: The same CDR3 is also encoded by other DNA sequences in this sample. This rearrangement joins TRBV5-4 to TRBJ2-2, with D unresolved. V gave up 1 base and J gave up 6 bases, with 1 base separating them. The CDR3 totals 11 residues. Per germline, CDR1 SGHNT and CDR2 YYREEE (reference sequence). The DNA for the CDR3 is TGTGCCAGCAGCTTGTCCGGGGAGCTGTTTTTT. Residues: CASSLSGELFF.

This chain links TRBV7-9 with TRBJ2-7; 9 nucleotides align to TRBD1. Germline V CDR1 and CDR2: SEHNR, FQNEAQ (reference sequence). The CDR3 is 15 amino acids. The J segment lost 1 base and the V segment lost 5 bases, leaving 6 bases of the junction unmatched. CDR3 sequence: CASSALDRGSYEQYF. Written as DNA, the CDR3 is TGTGCCAGCAGCGCACTGGACAGGGGTTCCTACGAGCAGTACTTC.